The text below deals with one T cell receptor (beta chain). Its antigen is unknown. It was approximately 0.2 ug DNA, around 32,000 T cell genomes, that sorted-subset replicate PCRs used. Repertoires were generated with immunoSEQ multiplex PCR, while TCRdb's copy carries only in-frame clones and drops some. The sample lists roughly 2 million clones; 90% to 95% were seen once. This CDR3 region has 15 residues. Germline CDR1 SGDLS, CDR2 YYNGEE. Trimming shortened V by 2 bases and J by 1 base, and 12 bases separated the two germline ends. This record belongs to a study of shared clonotypes between healthy human individuals. Study background: The cohort had two women and a few men, ages 18 to 49.

General study results and limits: Non-shared clonotypes had lower generation probabilities than clonotypes shared by all four sorted-subset donors. Across subsets, estimated richness was generally greater for naive than for memory populations.

This receptor was obtained from a man between 18 and 35 years old in good health. What was sequenced was naive CD4+ T cells sorted from blood. Stated subset: CD45RA+ positively selected. The V call is TRBV9, the J call TRBJ2-5; possibly TRBD2 for D (5 bases). Here the CDR3 reads CASSVDPGSQETQYF. In nucleotides, the CDR3 is TGTGCCAGCAGCGTCGATCCGGGGTCCCAAGAGACCCAGTACTTC.